The source of this T cell receptor (beta chain) is a study of shared clonotypes between healthy human individuals. Every contributor of samples was a Caucasian grown-up residing in Nashville, Tennessee. CDR3 length equals 15 residues. Germline values: CDR1 SGHTA, CDR2 FQGNSA. V was trimmed by 1 base and J by 2 bases, leaving 11 bases between them. The assay was immunoSEQ multiplex PCR, and TCRdb's table has in-frame clones only and misses some. The profile covers approximately 100,000 clones, with around 67% appearing a single time and about 48% taken by the ten largest. The chain uses TRBV7-2 and TRBJ1-1; the D is unclear. The source is a man aged 25 to 40 in good health. Sequencing was done on a sample of memory CD8+ T cells sorted from blood. Sample subset: CD45RO+ cells pooled with CCR7-negative TemRA cells. The CDR3 here is CASSLGGGLNTEAFF. The CDR3 DNA reads TGTGCCAGCAGCTTAGGTGGCGGCCTCAACACTGAAGCTTTCTTT.